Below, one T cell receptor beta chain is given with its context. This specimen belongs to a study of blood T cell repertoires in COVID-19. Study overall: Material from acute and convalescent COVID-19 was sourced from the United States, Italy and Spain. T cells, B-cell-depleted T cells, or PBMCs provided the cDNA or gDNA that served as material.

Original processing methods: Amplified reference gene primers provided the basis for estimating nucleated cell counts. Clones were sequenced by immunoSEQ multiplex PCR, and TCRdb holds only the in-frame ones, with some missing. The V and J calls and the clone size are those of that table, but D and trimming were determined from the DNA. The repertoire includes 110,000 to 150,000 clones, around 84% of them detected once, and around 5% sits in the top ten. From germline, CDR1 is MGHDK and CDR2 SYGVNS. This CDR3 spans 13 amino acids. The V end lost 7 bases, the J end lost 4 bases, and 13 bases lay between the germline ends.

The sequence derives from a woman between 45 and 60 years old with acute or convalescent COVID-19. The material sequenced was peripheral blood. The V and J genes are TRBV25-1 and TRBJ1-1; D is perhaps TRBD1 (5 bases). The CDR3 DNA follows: TGTGCCAGCAATCGGGGGTTTGGCACTGAAGCTTTCTTT. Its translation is CASNRGFGTEAFF.